This T cell receptor beta chain was sequenced during a study of neoadjuvant anti-PD-1 for oral cavity cancer. Study as a whole: Nivolumab at 3 mg/kg was mostly given biweekly, three to four doses, pre-surgery.

Only in-frame clones appear in the TCRdb table, and some are missing; sequencing was by immunoSEQ multiplex PCR. In the table there are about 16,000 clones, 60% to 80% of which are singletons. These oral cavity squamous cell carcinomas were HPV-negative and locally advanced. No culture or expansion preceded analysis of these blood cells. About this clone: As yet, its antigen is unknown.

Germline loops: CDR1 MNHEY, CDR2 SVGAGI. V shed 5 bases and J shed 0 bases, with 8 bases lying between them. The CDR3 consists of 13 residues. Study observations and caveats: TCR analyses covered only a few patients per response group.

Material: PBMCs, obtained before nivolumab (anti-PD-1) treatment. This clonotype originated in a person aged 35 to 85 with oral cavity squamous cell carcinoma. The chain recombines TRBV6-5 with TRBJ2-7; D ambiguous. The CDR3 nucleotides are TGTGCCAGCAGTACCCAGAACTCCTACGAGCAGTACTTC. It codes for CASSTQNSYEQYF.